This T cell receptor (beta chain) was recovered during a study of response to subunit inactivated influenza vaccine. Many counts were recorded for this clonotype. Its antigen is currently unknown. This CDR3 spans 16 amino acids. From germline, CDR1 is SGHRS and CDR2 YFSETQ. V gave up 1 base and J gave up 8 bases, with 19 bases separating them. TCRdb ran MiXCR on the RT-PCR reads and lists one entry per CDR3 protein. This sample carries 550,000 to 650,000 distinct CDR3 sequences, approximately 12% of them seen once, and the ten largest clones take about a tenth. Study-wide results and caveats: It was suggested by the authors that few new T cells are recruited by each seasonal influenza vaccination.

The chain employs TRBV5-1 and TRBJ2-1; perhaps TRBD2 as D (7 bases). This sample comprised PBMCs from blood, obtained on the day of vaccination. The source of this sequence is a man aged 45 to 65 who received an inactivated influenza vaccine. The CDR3 sequence is CASSLSRGGAHDEQFF. The CDR3 coding sequence is TGCGCCAGCAGCTTGAGTAGGGGGGGGGCCCACGATGAGCAGTTCTTC.